This T cell receptor beta chain is from a study of T-cell memory formation after mild COVID-19. Study-level information: Clustering of TCRs was largely donor specific. The study's findings and limits: CD4+ contracting clones lay mainly in CM and EM, CD8+ ones in EMRA.

TCRdb analysed the 5' RACE reads with MiXCR anew, one entry per CDR3 protein. This sample has about 110,000 distinct CDR3 sequences; approximately 22% occur once, and the top ten carry 41%. The CDR3 sequence is 14 residues long. Germline assignment: CDR1 SEHNR and CDR2 FQNEAQ (reference sequence). V was pared by 1 base and J by 4 bases, with 8 bases between. A note on this clonotype: Its target is not known.

The J gene is TRBJ1-5, the V gene TRBV7-9; D ambiguous. This receptor was obtained from a man younger than 35 who had mild COVID-19 (a few samples of this study predate the infection). Cell type and time point are not known. Sequencing was carried out using PBMCs or a T cell subset sorted from them (not recorded which). CDR3: CASSLDGRNQPQHF. The CDR3 bases are TGTGCCAGCAGCTTAGACGGGAGAAATCAGCCCCAGCATTTT.